The 30 T cell receptor beta chains in this list originate from one sample, sequenced in a study of blood T cell repertoires in COVID-19 (dated by TCRdb to the early 2020s). Library construction relied on the immunoSEQ multiplex PCR assay. Imported from immuneACCESS, the table was reduced by TCRdb to in-frame sequences with V and J called. These copies leave out some clones; in studies compared against another copy, an unresolved V gene accounts for under half, and the cause of the remainder is not known. The sample table holds around 40,000 clones, of which about 88% were seen once. The leading ten clones occupy roughly an eighth of the sample. Material: peripheral blood. The receptors shown here come from a human donor in a cohort sampled during active COVID-19.

The V gene is TRBV5-1, the J gene TRBJ1-2; no clear D. CDR1 SGHRS and CDR2 YFSETQ come from the germline V gene. The germline V and J ends were trimmed by 1 base and 0 bases, with 13 bases remaining between them. CDR3 length: 16 residues. This chain's CDR3 is CASSLLPSGANYGYTF. CDR3 nucleotides: TGCGCCAGCAGCTTGTTACCGTCGGGAGCTAACTATGGCTACACCTTC.

This sequence joins TRBV5-1 and TRBJ2-7; TRBD1 agrees at 8 bases. The CDR3 spans 14 residues. The ends lost 0 bases at V and 6 bases at J; junction bases unmatched: 5. Germline V gene data show CDR1 as SGHRS and CDR2 as YFSETQ. As DNA, the CDR3 is TGCGCCAGCAGCTTGGGGTGGACAGGGCTCGAGCAGTACTTC. It is translated as CASSLGWTGLEQYF.

The V and J genes are TRBV2 and TRBJ2-7; a possible D gene is TRBD1 (6 bases). The CDR3 extends over 13 amino acids. V was shortened by 7 bases and J by 1 base, with 11 bases between the two germline ends. CDR1 is SNHLY, CDR2 FYNNEI, per germline. The CDR3 spells CASKWDTSYEQYF. The CDR3 nucleotides read TGTGCCAGCAAATGGGACACTTCCTACGAGCAGTACTTC. Full variable domain (rest looked up from reference TRBV2 and TRBJ2-7): EPEVTQTPSHQVTQMGQEVILRCVPISNHLYFYWYRQILGQKVEFLVSFYNNEISEKSEIFDDQFSVERPDGSNFTLKIRSTKLEDSAMYFCASKWDTSYEQYFGPGTRLTVT.

The rearrangement uses TRBV4-1 and TRBJ1-6, with D uncertain. Germline loops: CDR1 MGHRA, CDR2 YSYEKL. V was pared by 0 bases and J by 11 bases, with 11 bases between. The CDR3 is made up of 14 amino acids. CDR3 in DNA: TGCGCCAGCAGCCAAGATTTCGGGGATCCACCCCTCCACTTT. Translating it yields CASSQDFGDPPLHF.

CDR3 amino acids: CASSLGVGVGEQYF. The CDR3 bases are TGTGCCAGCAGCTTAGGGGTAGGGGTGGGCGAGCAGTACTTC. This rearrangement joins TRBV11-2 to TRBJ2-7, with D possibly matching TRBD1 (5 bases). The CDR3 spans 14 residues. The V gene's germline CDR1 is SGHAT and CDR2 FQNNGV. With 1 base removed from V and 6 bases from J, the gap between germline ends came to 13 bases. The full variable domain, completed using reference TRBV11-2 and TRBJ2-7, is EAGVAQSPRYKIIEKRQSVAFWCNPISGHATLYWYQQILGQGPKLLIQFQNNGVVDDSQLPKDRFSAERLKGVDSTLKIQPAKLEDSAVYLCASSLGVGVGEQYFGPGTRLTVT.

This chain uses TRBV9 with TRBJ2-5, with TRBD2 identical over 8 bases. The CDR3 sequence is 15 residues long. Losses at the gene ends were 2 bases for V and 5 bases for J; bases not matched to a gene: 8. Germline V gene sequence: CDR1 SGDLS, CDR2 YYNGEE. CDR3: CASSVYGGAGETQYF. The CDR3, as DNA: TGTGCCAGCAGCGTCTACGGGGGGGCCGGGGAGACCCAGTACTTC.

The chain is built from TRBV12-3 or TRBV12-4 and TRBJ1-2; tentative D call: TRBD1 (6 bases). Trimming took off 3 bases at V and 5 bases at J, with 10 bases between the two ends. This CDR3 is built from 13 residues. CDR3 sequence reads: CASSFRTAYGYTF. CDR3 DNA sequence: TGTGCCAGCAGTTTTAGGACAGCTTATGGCTACACCTTC.

The sample holds a few counts of this clone. The genes are TRBV6-2 or TRBV6-3 and TRBJ1-2, with D maybe TRBD1 (6 bases). V was cut by 5 bases and J by 9 bases, with 16 bases left in between. The CDR3 has 13 residues. In germline, CDR1 is MNHEY, CDR2 SVGEGT. The chain's CDR3 is CASSDRDNSRYTF. For the CDR3, the DNA is TGTGCCAGCAGTGACCGGGACAATTCGCGCTACACCTTC.

This clone appeared once. The rearrangement uses TRBV6-5 and TRBJ1-5; D is ambiguous. The CDR3 loop spans 12 amino acids. CDR1 and CDR2 from the germline V gene are MNHEY and SVGAGI. V was cut by 1 base and J by 9 bases, with 7 bases left in between. CDR3 protein: CASSYFRGPQHF. CDR3 nucleotides: TGTGCCAGCAGTTACTTTCGGGGGCCCCAGCATTTT.

V gene TRBV6-4 combines with J gene TRBJ1-1; D may be TRBD1 (5 bases). The CDR3 has 14 residues. Trimming removed 3 bases at V and 5 bases at J, with 13 bases between. Germline lookup yields CDR1 MRHNA and CDR2 SNTAGT. CDR3 region: CASSEQGRPTEAFF. CDR3 nucleotide sequence: TGTGCCAGCAGTGAGCAGGGCCGCCCTACTGAAGCTTTCTTT.

This chain uses TRBV12-2 with TRBJ1-2. TRBV12-2 is a pseudogene locus. The CDR3 length is 14 residues. The CDR3 DNA follows: TGTGCAAGTCGCCCGGGATCTTCCTTCTATGGCTACACCTTC. Amino acids: CASRPGSSFYGYTF.

The gene calls are TRBV7-2 and TRBJ2-3; perhaps TRBD1 as D (5 bases). Germline CDR1 is SGHTA and CDR2 is FQGNSA. The CDR3 length is 14 residues. With 5 bases removed from V and 4 bases from J, the gap between germline ends came to 13 bases. The CDR3 sequence is CASSPKTGPDTQYF. As DNA, the CDR3 is TGTGCCAGCAGCCCCAAAACAGGTCCAGATACGCAGTATTTT.

The V call is TRBV12-3 or TRBV12-4, the J call TRBJ2-7, with a weak D call TRBD1 (5 bases). V lost 5 bases and J lost 3, with 8 bases in between. This CDR3 contains 12 residues. CDR3 nucleotide sequence: TGTGCCAGCAGTCGACAGAGCTACGAGCAGTACTTC. Its protein product is CASSRQSYEQYF.

The rearrangement joins TRBV2 to TRBJ2-1; 12 positions agree with TRBD1. Germline V gives CDR1 SNHLY, CDR2 FYNNEI. After removal of 7 bases from V and 7 bases from J, the junction contained 8 bases not matched to a gene. This CDR3 has 15 amino acids. The CDR3 region has the DNA TGTGCCAGCAACTCCGGGACAGGGGGCGCGAATGAGCAGTTCTTC. As protein: CASNSGTGGANEQFF.

This rearrangement joins TRBV18 to TRBJ2-2; a possible D gene is TRBD2 (5 bases). This CDR3 is built from 16 residues. Trimming removed 6 bases from V and 5 bases from J, with 19 bases in between. CDR1 and CDR2 from the germline V gene are KGHSH and LQKENI. CDR3 residues: CASSAGSTRRTGELFF. The CDR3 nucleotides read TGTGCCAGCTCCGCTGGGAGTACAAGACGGACCGGGGAGCTGTTTTTT. Filled out from reference TRBV18 and TRBJ2-2, the complete variable domain reads NAGVMQNPRHLVRRRGQEARLRCSPMKGHSHVYWYRQLPEEGLKFMVYLQKENIIDESGMPKERFSAEFPKEGPSILRIQQVVRGDSAAYFCASSAGSTRRTGELFFGEGSRLTVL.

The chain carries TRBV4-1 and TRBJ2-2; 10 bases agree with TRBD2. Trimming removed 3 bases from V and 0 bases from J; junction bases left unmatched: 4. This CDR3 has 17 amino acids. Germline assignment: CDR1 MGHRA and CDR2 YSYEKL. CDR3 sequence: CASSHSSGGANTGELFF. The DNA of the CDR3 is TGCGCCAGCAGCCACTCTAGCGGGGGAGCGAACACCGGGGAGCTGTTTTTT.

The chain is built from TRBV11-2 and TRBJ1-1; D not resolved. V dropped 5 bases and J dropped 4 bases, with 11 bases sitting between them. The length of the CDR3 is 13 residues. Germline CDR1 reads SGHAT; CDR2 reads FQNNGV. CDR3 bases: TGTGCCAGCAGCCCCTTGAGGAGCACTGAAGCTTTCTTT. Its protein product is CASSPLRSTEAFF. The full variable domain, its missing parts supplied by reference TRBV11-2 and TRBJ1-1, is EAGVAQSPRYKIIEKRQSVAFWCNPISGHATLYWYQQILGQGPKLLIQFQNNGVVDDSQLPKDRFSAERLKGVDSTLKIQPAKLEDSAVYLCASSPLRSTEAFFGQGTRLTVV.

This clone appeared a single time. V is TRBV6-5 and J is TRBJ2-1, with D uncertain. Germline CDR1 reads MNHEY; CDR2 reads SVGAGI. Trimming took off 4 bases at V and 0 bases at J, with 13 bases between the two ends. CDR3 size: 16 residues. The CDR3 coding sequence is TGTGCCAGCAGTTTCTTCGCGGAGAGCTCCTACAATGAGCAGTTCTTC. Protein: CASSFFAESSYNEQFF.

The chain joins TRBV5-1 to TRBJ2-1; TRBD1 matches 9 bases. The germline gives CDR1 SGHRS, CDR2 YFSETQ. The length of the CDR3 is 13 residues. The V segment lost 0 bases and the J segment 8 bases; nucleotides outside the gene matches: 0. Here the CDR3 reads CASSLGQGDEQFF. The DNA for the CDR3 is TGCGCCAGCAGCTTGGGACAGGGGGATGAGCAGTTCTTC.

J is TRBJ2-7 and V is TRBV11-3; weak D call: TRBD2 (6 bases). V lost 1 base, J lost 5 bases, and 12 bases lay in between. CDR3 size: 14 residues. Looked up from germline, CDR1 is SGHNT and CDR2 is YENEEA. The CDR3 loop reads CASSLGGEVHEQYF. The CDR3 bases are TGTGCCAGCAGCTTAGGCGGGGAGGTCCACGAGCAGTACTTC.

CDR3 nucleotide sequence: TGTGCCACCAAGCCTAGCGGGGTTACGAAGCAGTACTTC. Amino acid sequence: CATKPSGVTKQYF. The gene calls are TRBV15 and TRBJ2-7; 9 bases are a match to TRBD2. The trim removed 7 bases at V and 8 bases at J, leaving 9 bases unmatched. There are 13 residues in the CDR3. Germline CDR1 LNHNV, CDR2 YYDKDF (reference sequence).

The rearrangement links TRBV2 to TRBJ2-3; maybe TRBD1 (6 bases). The CDR3 runs to 14 residues. V was pared by 6 bases and J by 5 bases, with 15 bases between. Germline CDR1 and CDR2: SNHLY and FYNNEI. Here the CDR3 reads CASRGAISVDTQYF. The CDR3 DNA follows: TGTGCCAGCAGGGGGGCTATCAGCGTAGATACGCAGTATTTT.

V is TRBV2 and J is TRBJ1-1, with unresolved D. Between the trimmed V and J ends, which lost 7 bases and 6 bases, there was a span of 12 bases. Germline-derived CDR1 and CDR2 are SNHLY and FYNNEI. The CDR3 is 12 amino acids. In DNA, the CDR3 is TGTGCCAGCATGGCGGGATTGGCTGAAGCTTTCTTT. This codes for CASMAGLAEAFF.

This chain links TRBV15 with TRBJ1-5; D not certain. The CDR3 runs to 15 residues. V was shortened by 0 bases and J by 4 bases, with 10 bases between the two germline ends. The V gene's germline CDR1 is LNHNV and CDR2 YYDKDF (reference sequence). For the CDR3, the DNA is TGTGCCACCAGCAGAGAGGGAGGTCCGAATCAGCCCCAGCATTTT. The encoded protein is CATSREGGPNQPQHF.

The J gene is TRBJ1-2, the V gene TRBV5-1; TRBD1 agrees at 7 bases. The CDR3 sequence is 16 residues long. V was pared by 0 bases and J by 5 bases, with 10 bases of the junction left unmatched. Germline V CDR1 and CDR2: SGHRS, YFSETQ. CDR3 nucleotides: TGCGCCAGCAGCTTGGCCGCAACCGGGACAGCTTATGGCTACACCTTC. It codes for CASSLAATGTAYGYTF. Supplemented by reference TRBV5-1 and TRBJ1-2, the full variable domain reads KAGVTQTPRYLIKTRGQQVTLSCSPISGHRSVSWYQQTPGQGLQFLFEYFSETQRNKGNFPGRFSGRQFSNSRSEMNVSTLELGDSALYLCASSLAATGTAYGYTFGSGTRLTVV.

This clone was detected only a few times. The V call is TRBV4-2, the J call TRBJ2-2; 13 bases align to TRBD2. Germline V gene lookup returns CDR1 LGHNA and CDR2 YNFKEQ. Unmatched junction bases numbered 3, after V lost 4 bases and J lost 1 base. CDR3 length: 17 amino acids. CDR3: CASSLGTSGVNTGELFF. The CDR3 nucleotides read TGTGCCAGCAGCCTTGGGACTAGCGGGGTGAACACCGGGGAGCTGTTTTTT.

The rearrangement links TRBV19 to TRBJ2-2; 12 bases match TRBD1. Germline V lookup: CDR1 LNHDA, CDR2 SQIVND (reference sequence). V trimming: 5 bases; J trimming: 4 bases; junction bases outside the gene matches: 5. The CDR3 length is 16 residues. CDR3 nucleotide sequence: TGTGCCAGTAGTTGGGGACAGGGGGCGGGCACCGGGGAGCTGTTTTTT. Its translation: CASSWGQGAGTGELFF.

The chain joins TRBV5-1 to TRBJ1-2, with a possible D match to TRBD1 (6 bases). V shed 4 bases and J shed 0 bases, with 10 bases lying between them. The CDR3 consists of 14 residues. Germline lookup yields CDR1 SGHRS and CDR2 YFSETQ. CDR3 sequence: CASSKDSANYGYTF. The CDR3 region has the DNA TGCGCCAGCAGCAAGGACAGTGCTAACTATGGCTACACCTTC.

The genes are TRBV9 and TRBJ1-4, with TRBD1 identical over 8 bases. The CDR3 runs to 14 residues. Trimming cost V 2 bases and J 8 bases; bases outside gene matches: 5. The germline V gene encodes CDR1 SGDLS and CDR2 YYNGEE. CDR3 coding DNA: TGTGCCAGCAGCGTTGGCCAGGGGGCGGAAAAACTGTTTTTT. As protein: CASSVGQGAEKLFF.

Notes on this clone: This likely stems from a read error, as it lies one base from a far larger clone. Other DNA sequences from this sample encode an identical CDR3 as well. The V gene is TRBV5-1, the J gene TRBJ2-7; TRBD2 might be the D (7 bases). CDR3 length: 15 amino acids. Germline V lookup: CDR1 SGHRS, CDR2 YFSETQ. V lost 1 base and J 3 bases, leaving 14 bases between the germline ends. CDR3 in amino acids: CASSLPGGGGYEQYF. CDR3 nucleotides: TGCGCCAGCAGCTTGCCCGGGGGCGGGGGCTACGAGCAGTACTTC.